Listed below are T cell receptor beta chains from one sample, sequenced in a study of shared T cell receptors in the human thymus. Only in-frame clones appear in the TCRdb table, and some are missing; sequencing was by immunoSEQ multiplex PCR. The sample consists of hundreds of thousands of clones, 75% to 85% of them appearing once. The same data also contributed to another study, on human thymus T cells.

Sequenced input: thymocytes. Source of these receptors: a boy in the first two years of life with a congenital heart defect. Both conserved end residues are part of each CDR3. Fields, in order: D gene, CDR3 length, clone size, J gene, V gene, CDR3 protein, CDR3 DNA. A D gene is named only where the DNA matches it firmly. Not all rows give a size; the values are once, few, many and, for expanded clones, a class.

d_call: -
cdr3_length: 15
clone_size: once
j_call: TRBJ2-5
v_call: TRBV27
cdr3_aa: CASSLEPGRVETQYF
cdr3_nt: TGTGCCAGCAGTTTGGAGCCGGGTCGGGTGGAGACCCAGTACTTC

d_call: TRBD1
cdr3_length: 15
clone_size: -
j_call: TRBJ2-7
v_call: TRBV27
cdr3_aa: CASSLGTALPYEQYF
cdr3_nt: TGTGCCAGCAGTTTAGGGACAGCCCTTCCCTACGAGCAGTACTTC

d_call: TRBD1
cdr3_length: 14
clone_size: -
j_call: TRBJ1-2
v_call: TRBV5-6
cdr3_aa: CASSPRTGIYGYTF
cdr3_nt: TGTGCCAGCAGTCCTCGGACAGGGATCTATGGCTACACCTTC

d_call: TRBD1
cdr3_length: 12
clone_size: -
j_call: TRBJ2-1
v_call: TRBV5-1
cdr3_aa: CASSLQGDEQFF
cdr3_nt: TGCGCCAGCAGCTTACAGGGGGATGAGCAGTTCTTC

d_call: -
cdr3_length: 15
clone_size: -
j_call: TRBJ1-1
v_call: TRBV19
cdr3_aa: CASTQDGAGNTEAFF
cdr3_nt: TGTGCCAGTACCCAGGATGGGGCCGGGAACACTGAAGCTTTCTTT

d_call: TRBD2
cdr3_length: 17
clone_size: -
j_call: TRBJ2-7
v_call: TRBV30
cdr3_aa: CAWSVPAGDKEGGEQYF
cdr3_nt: TGTGCCTGGAGTGTGCCAGCGGGAGATAAAGAAGGTGGAGAGCAGTACTTC

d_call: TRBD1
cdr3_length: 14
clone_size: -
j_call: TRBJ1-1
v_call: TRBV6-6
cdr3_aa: CASREGASGTEAFF
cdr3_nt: TGTGCCAGCAGGGAGGGGGCTTCGGGCACTGAAGCTTTCTTT

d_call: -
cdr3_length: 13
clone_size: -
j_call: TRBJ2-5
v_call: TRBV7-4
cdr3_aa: CASSGGGARAQYF
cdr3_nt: TGTGCCAGCAGCGGGGGGGGCGCGCGAGCCCAGTACTTC

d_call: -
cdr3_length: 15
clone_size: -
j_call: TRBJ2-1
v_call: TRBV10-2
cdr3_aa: CASGIPGATYNEQFF
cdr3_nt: TGCGCCAGCGGTATACCAGGGGCCACCTACAATGAGCAGTTCTTC

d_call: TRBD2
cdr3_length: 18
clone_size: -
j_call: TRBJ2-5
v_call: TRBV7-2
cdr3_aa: CASSLAPGASGIRETQYF
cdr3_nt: TGTGCCAGCAGCTTAGCCCCGGGGGCTAGCGGGATCCGGGAGACCCAGTACTTC

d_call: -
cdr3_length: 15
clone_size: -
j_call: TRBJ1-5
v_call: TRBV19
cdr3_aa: CASSRGGLSNQPQHF
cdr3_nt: TGTGCCAGTAGCCGTGGGGGCCTTAGCAATCAGCCCCAGCATTTT

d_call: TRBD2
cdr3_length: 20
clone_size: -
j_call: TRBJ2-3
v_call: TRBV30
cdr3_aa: CAWSAPHSLAGAVTRDTQYF
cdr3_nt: TGTGCCTGGAGTGCCCCTCACTCTTTGGCGGGAGCGGTAACTCGAGATACGCAGTATTTT

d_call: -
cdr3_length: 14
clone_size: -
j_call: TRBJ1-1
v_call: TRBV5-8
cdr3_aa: CASSLASRNTEAFF
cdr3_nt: TGTGCCAGCAGCTTGGCCTCCAGGAACACTGAAGCTTTCTTT

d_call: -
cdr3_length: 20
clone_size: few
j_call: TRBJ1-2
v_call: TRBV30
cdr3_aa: CAWSVSGRVRGTRANYGYTF
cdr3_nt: TGTGCCTGGAGTGTATCGGGCAGGGTGCGTGGGACTAGGGCTAACTATGGCTACACCTTC

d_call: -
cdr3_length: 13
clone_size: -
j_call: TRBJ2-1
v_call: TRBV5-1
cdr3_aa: CASSLVGQPKRFF
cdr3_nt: TGCGCCAGCAGCTTGGTTGGCCAGCCTAAGCGGTTCTTC

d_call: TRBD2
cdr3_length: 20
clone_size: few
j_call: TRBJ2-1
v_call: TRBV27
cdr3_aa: CASSKQPDPFGREAFNEQFF
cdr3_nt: TGTGCCAGCAGTAAACAGCCCGATCCCTTTGGGCGGGAGGCATTCAATGAGCAGTTCTTC

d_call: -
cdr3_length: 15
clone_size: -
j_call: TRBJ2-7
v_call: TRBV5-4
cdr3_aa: CASSPGTPNSYEQYF
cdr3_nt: TGTGCCAGCAGCCCGGGGACTCCTAACTCCTACGAGCAGTACTTC

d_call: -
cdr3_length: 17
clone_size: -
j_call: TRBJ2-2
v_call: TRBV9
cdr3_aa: CASSVHAGRDYTGELFF
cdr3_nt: TGTGCCAGCAGCGTACATGCCGGCAGGGATTACACCGGGGAGCTGTTTTTT

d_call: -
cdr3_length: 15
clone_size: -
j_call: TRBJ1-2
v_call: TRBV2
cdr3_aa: CASSDQSGTRGGYTF
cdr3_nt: TGTGCCAGCAGTGACCAGAGTGGCACCCGCGGGGGCTACACCTTC

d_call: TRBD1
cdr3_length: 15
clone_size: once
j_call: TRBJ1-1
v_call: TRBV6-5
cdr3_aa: CASSYSHRGGFEAFF
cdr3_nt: TGTGCCAGCAGTTACTCCCACAGGGGGGGCTTTGAAGCTTTCTTT

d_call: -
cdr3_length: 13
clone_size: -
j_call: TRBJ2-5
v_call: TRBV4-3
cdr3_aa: CASSHQTTGDQYF
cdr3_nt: TGCGCCAGCAGCCACCAAACAACGGGGGACCAGTACTTC

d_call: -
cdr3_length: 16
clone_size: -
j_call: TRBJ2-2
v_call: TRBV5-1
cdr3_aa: CASSPSGGGGTGELFF
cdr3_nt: TGCGCCAGCAGCCCCAGTGGGGGCGGGGGAACCGGGGAGCTGTTTTTT

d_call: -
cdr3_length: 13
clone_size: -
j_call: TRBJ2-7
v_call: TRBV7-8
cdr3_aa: CASIPSPAYEQYF
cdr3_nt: TGTGCCAGCATCCCAAGTCCGGCCTACGAGCAGTACTTC

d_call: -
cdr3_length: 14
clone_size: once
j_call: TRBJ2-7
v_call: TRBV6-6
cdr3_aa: CASSREGIPYEQYF
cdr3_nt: TGTGCCAGCAGCAGGGAAGGGATACCCTACGAGCAGTACTTC

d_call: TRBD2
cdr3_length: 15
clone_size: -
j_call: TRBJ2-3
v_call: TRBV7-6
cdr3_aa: CASSRSGRETDTQYF
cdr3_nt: TGTGCCAGCAGCCGTAGCGGGAGGGAGACAGATACGCAGTATTTT

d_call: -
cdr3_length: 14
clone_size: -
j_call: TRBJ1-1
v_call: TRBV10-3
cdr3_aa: CAISDQTENTEAFF
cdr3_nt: TGTGCCATCAGTGACCAGACAGAGAACACTGAAGCTTTCTTT

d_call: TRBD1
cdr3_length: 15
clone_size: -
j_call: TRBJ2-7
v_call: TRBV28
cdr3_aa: CASIHAGTGVHEQYF
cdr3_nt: TGTGCCAGCATCCACGCCGGGACAGGGGTCCACGAGCAGTACTTC

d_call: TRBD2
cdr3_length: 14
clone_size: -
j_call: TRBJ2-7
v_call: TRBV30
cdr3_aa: CAWLSGRARDEQYF
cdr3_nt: TGTGCCTGGCTGAGCGGGAGGGCCCGTGACGAGCAGTACTTC

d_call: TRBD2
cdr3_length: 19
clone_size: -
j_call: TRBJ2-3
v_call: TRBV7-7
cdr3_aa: CASSPGGAGGPIETDTQYF
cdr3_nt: TGTGCTAGCAGCCCCGGGGGAGCGGGAGGGCCAATCGAAACGGATACGCAGTATTTT

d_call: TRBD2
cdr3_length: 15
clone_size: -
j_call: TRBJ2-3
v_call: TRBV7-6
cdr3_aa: CASSFPSGRTDTQYF
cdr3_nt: TGTGCCAGCAGCTTCCCTAGCGGGAGGACAGATACGCAGTATTTT

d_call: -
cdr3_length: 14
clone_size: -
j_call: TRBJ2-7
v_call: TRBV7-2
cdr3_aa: CASSLRDSPYEQYF
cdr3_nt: TGTGCCAGCAGCTTACGGGACTCCCCCTACGAGCAGTACTTC

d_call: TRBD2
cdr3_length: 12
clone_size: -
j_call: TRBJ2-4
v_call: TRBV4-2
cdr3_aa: CASSQDGTSGYF
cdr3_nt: TGTGCCAGCAGCCAAGACGGGACTAGCGGTTACTTC

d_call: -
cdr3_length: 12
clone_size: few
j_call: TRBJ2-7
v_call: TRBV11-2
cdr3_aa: CASGGRPYEQYF
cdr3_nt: TGTGCCAGCGGGGGCAGGCCCTACGAGCAGTACTTC

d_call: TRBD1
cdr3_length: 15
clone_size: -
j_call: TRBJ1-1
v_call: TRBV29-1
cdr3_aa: CSSVRQGFMNTEAFF
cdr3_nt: TGCAGCTCCGTTCGACAGGGCTTTATGAACACTGAAGCTTTCTTT

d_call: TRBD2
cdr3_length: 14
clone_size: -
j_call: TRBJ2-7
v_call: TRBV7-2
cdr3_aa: CASSRRTSCHEQYF
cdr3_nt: TGTGCCAGCAGCCGGCGGACTAGCTGCCACGAGCAGTACTTC

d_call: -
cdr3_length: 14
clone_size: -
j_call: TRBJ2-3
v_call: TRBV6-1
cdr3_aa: CASSKTGREDTQYF
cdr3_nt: TGTGCCAGCAGTAAGACAGGGCGGGAAGATACGCAGTATTTT

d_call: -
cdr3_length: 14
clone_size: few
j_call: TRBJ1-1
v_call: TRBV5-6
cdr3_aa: CASSPTPDDTEAFF
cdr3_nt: TGTGCCAGCAGCCCGACTCCGGATGACACTGAAGCTTTCTTT

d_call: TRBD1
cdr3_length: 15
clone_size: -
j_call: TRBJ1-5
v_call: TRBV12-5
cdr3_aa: CASGLGQGKGQPQHF
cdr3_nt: TGTGCTAGTGGTTTGGGACAGGGGAAAGGTCAGCCCCAGCATTTT

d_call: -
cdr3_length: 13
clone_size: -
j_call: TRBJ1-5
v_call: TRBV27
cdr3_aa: CASSRGGNQPQHF
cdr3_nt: TGTGCCAGCTCCCGGGGTGGCAATCAGCCCCAGCATTTT

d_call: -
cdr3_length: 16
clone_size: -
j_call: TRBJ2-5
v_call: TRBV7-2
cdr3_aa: CASSTQGWPYQETQYF
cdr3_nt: TGTGCCAGCAGCACTCAGGGGTGGCCGTACCAAGAGACCCAGTACTTC

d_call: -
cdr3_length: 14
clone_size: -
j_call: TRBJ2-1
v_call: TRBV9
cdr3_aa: CASSVDERDNEQFF
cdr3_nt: TGTGCCAGCAGCGTAGATGAACGGGACAATGAGCAGTTCTTC

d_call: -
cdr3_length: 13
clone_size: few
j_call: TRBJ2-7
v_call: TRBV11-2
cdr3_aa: CASSLFPPDEQYF
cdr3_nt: TGTGCCAGCAGCTTATTCCCCCCCGACGAGCAGTACTTC

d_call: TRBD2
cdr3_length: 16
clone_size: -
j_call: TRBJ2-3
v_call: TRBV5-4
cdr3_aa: CASSFLAGTSTDTQYF
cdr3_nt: TGTGCCAGCAGCTTTCTAGCGGGGACTAGCACAGATACGCAGTATTTT

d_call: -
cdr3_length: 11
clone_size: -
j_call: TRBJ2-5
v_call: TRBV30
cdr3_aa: CAWSVQMAQYF
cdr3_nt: TGTGCCTGGAGTGTACAGATGGCCCAGTACTTC

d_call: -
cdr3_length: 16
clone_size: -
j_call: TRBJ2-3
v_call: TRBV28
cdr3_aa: CASSLADRILTDTQYF
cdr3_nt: TGTGCCAGCAGTTTAGCAGACAGGATCCTCACAGATACGCAGTATTTT

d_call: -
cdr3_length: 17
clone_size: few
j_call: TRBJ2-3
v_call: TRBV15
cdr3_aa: CATSRAPVGDSTDTQYF
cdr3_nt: TGTGCCACCAGCAGAGCTCCAGTTGGAGATAGCACAGATACGCAGTATTTT

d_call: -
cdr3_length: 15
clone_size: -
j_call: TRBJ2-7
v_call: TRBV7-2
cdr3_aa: CASSPTWGPTYEQYF
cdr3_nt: TGTGCCAGCAGCCCCACGTGGGGGCCAACCTACGAGCAGTACTTC

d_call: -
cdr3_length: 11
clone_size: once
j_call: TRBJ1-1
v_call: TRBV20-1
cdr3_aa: CSAQGRAEAFF
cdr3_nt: TGCAGTGCTCAGGGGAGGGCTGAAGCTTTCTTT

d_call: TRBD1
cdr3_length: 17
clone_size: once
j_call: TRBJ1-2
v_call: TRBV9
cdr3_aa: CASSVRDRGYTDYGYTF
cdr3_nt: TGTGCCAGCAGCGTCCGGGACAGGGGTTATACGGACTATGGCTACACCTTC

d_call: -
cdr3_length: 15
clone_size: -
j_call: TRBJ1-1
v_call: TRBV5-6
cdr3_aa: CASSYYREPNTEAFF
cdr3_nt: TGTGCCAGCAGCTACTACAGGGAGCCGAACACTGAAGCTTTCTTT

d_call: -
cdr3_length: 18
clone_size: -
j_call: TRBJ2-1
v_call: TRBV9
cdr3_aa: CASSAHLPGHSSYNEQFF
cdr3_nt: TGTGCCAGCAGCGCCCATTTACCGGGACATAGCTCCTACAATGAGCAGTTCTTC

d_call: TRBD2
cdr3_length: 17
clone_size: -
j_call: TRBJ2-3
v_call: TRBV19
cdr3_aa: CASSMTSGEFSTDTQYF
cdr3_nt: TGTGCCAGTAGTATGACTAGCGGAGAGTTTAGCACAGATACGCAGTATTTT

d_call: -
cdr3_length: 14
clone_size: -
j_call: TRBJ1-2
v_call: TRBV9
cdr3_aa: CASSESLAIDGYTF
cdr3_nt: TGTGCCAGCAGCGAGTCCTTAGCCATTGATGGCTACACCTTC

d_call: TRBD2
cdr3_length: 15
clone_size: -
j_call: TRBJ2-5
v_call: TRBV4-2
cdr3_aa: CASSHDTGGRETQYF
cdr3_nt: TGTGCCAGCAGCCATGACACGGGGGGGAGGGAGACCCAGTACTTC

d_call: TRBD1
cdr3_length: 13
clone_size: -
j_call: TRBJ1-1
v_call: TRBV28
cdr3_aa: CATCDRAETEAFF
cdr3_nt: TGTGCCACTTGTGACAGGGCGGAGACTGAAGCTTTCTTT

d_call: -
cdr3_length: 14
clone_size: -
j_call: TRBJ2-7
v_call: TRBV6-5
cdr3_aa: CAILLDSFDYEQYF
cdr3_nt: TGTGCCATCCTCCTAGACTCCTTCGACTACGAGCAGTACTTC

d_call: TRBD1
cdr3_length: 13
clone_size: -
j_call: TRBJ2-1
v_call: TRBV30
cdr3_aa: CAGGQGCRNEQFF
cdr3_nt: TGTGCCGGGGGACAGGGGTGCCGGAATGAGCAGTTCTTC

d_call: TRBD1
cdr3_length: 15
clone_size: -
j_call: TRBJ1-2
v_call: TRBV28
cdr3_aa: CASSLWTGGNYGYTF
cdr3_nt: TGTGCCAGCAGTTTATGGACAGGGGGTAACTATGGCTACACCTTC

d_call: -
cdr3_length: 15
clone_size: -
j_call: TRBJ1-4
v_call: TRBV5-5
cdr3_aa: CASSRWRDFGEKLFF
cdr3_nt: TGTGCCAGCAGCAGATGGAGGGATTTTGGTGAAAAACTGTTTTTT

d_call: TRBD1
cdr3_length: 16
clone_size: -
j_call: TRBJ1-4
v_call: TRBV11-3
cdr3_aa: CASSPARGGAWEKLFF
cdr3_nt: TGTGCCAGCAGCCCAGCCAGAGGGGGCGCGTGGGAAAAACTGTTTTTT